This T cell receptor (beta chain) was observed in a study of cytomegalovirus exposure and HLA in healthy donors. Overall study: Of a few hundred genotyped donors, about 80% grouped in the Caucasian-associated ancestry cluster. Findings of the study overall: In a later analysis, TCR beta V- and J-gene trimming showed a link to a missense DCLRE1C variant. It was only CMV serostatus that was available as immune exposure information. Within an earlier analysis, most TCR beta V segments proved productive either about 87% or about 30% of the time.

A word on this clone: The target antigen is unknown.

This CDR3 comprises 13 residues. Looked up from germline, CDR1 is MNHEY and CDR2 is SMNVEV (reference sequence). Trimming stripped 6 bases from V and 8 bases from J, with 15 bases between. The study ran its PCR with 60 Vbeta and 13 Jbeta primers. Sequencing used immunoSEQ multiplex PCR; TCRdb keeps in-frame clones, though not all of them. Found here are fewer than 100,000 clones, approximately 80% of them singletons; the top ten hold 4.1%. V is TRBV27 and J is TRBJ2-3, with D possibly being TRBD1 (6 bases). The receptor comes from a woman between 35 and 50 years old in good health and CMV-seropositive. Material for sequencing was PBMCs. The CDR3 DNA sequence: TGTGCCAGCAGCCTAGGACAGATCGGTACGCAGTATTTT. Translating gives CASSLGQIGTQYF.